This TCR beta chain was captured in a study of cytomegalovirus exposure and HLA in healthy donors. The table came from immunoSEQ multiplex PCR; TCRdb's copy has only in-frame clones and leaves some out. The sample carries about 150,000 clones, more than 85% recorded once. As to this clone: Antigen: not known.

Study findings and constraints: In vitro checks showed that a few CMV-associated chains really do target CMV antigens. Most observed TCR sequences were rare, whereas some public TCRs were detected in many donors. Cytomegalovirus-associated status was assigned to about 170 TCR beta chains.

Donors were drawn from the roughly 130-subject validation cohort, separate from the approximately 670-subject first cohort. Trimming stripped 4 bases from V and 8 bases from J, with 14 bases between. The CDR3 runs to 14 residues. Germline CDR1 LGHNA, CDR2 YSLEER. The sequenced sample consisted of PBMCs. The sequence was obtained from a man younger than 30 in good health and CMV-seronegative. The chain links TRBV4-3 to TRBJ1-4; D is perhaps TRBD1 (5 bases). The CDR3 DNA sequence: TGCGCCAGCAGCCTCACGGCCAGGGCGGAAAAACTGTTTTTT. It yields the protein CASSLTARAEKLFF.